The 31 T cell receptor beta chains below come from one sample, sequenced in a study of blood T cells in healthy people across ages. Alongside a J-beta primer mix, a sample-barcoded 5' primer served in a second PCR lasting about 6 to 11 cycles. TCRdb ran MiXCR on the 5' RACE reads and lists one entry per CDR3 protein. Here the sample spans 650,000 or so distinct CDR3 sequences, about 51% being singletons. Sequenced material: blood. Source of these receptors: an elderly woman in good health.

This clonotype was detected only a few times. V is TRBV20-1 and J is TRBJ2-3, with D possibly TRBD2 on 5 matching bases. The CDR3 consists of 13 residues. Germline CDR1 is DFQATT and CDR2 is SNEGSKA (reference sequence). V was cut by 5 bases and J by 5 bases, with 14 bases left in between. The CDR3 sequence is CSAPGLTRDTQYF. The CDR3, as DNA: TGCAGTGCTCCCGGACTCACCCGAGATACGCAGTATTTT.

The chain uses TRBV12-3 or TRBV12-4 and TRBJ2-1; D is ambiguous. The CDR3 contains 13 residues. V lost 11 bases to trimming and J lost 0 bases, with 11 bases between them. The CDR3: CAATVSSYNEQFF. CDR3 in DNA: TGTGCCGCAACAGTTAGCTCCTACAATGAGCAGTTCTTC.

Points on this clonotype: This may stem from a read error, because a much larger clone lies one nucleotide away. This chain joins TRBV3-1 and TRBJ2-5; a possible D gene is TRBD2 (5 bases). CDR3 length equals 12 residues. Germline V lookup: CDR1 LGHDT, CDR2 YNNKEL (reference sequence). CDR3 bases: TGTGCCTGCAGCCAAGCGGCGACTGGACTGTACTTC. Its translation: CACSQAATGLYF.

The chain employs TRBV12-3 or TRBV12-4 and TRBJ2-1; D is possibly TRBD2 (5 bases). The V end lost 4 bases, the J end lost 9 bases, and 16 bases lay between the germline ends. This CDR3 region has 14 residues. The CDR3 nucleotides are TGTGCCAGCAGTTCTATTCCGGGGTGGAGTGAGCAGTTCTTC. Residues: CASSSIPGWSEQFF.

The CDR3, as DNA: TGTGCCAGCACCCCTTGGGCGGAGGGGTACAATGAGCAGTTCTTC. It yields the protein CASTPWAEGYNEQFF. This chain uses TRBV2 with TRBJ2-1, with D possibly being TRBD2 (6 bases). CDR1 and CDR2 from the germline V gene are SNHLY and FYNNEI. V dropped 7 bases and J dropped 4 bases, with 17 bases sitting between them. This CDR3 region has 15 residues.

This clonotype is a singleton in its sample. The chain joins TRBV7-9 to TRBJ2-7, with 7 bases that match TRBD2. V was clipped by 1 base and J by 3 bases; unmatched bases: 12. This CDR3 region has 17 residues. CDR1 is SEHNR and CDR2 is FQNEAQ in the germline V gene (reference sequence). The DNA of the CDR3 is TGTGCCAGCAGCTTAGGGGTCGAGGGAGGGATGGTCTACGAGCAGTACTTC. Its protein is CASSLGVEGGMVYEQYF.

The CDR3 region is CASSPFLYNYNSPLHF. The CDR3 coding sequence is TGTGCCAGCAGTCCGTTTTTATATAATTATAATTCACCCCTCCACTTT. V is TRBV6-1 and J is TRBJ1-6; no reliable D call. The germline CDR1 and CDR2 sequences are MNHNS and SASEGT. V lost 5 bases to trimming and J lost 4 bases, with 15 bases between them. The CDR3 has 16 amino acids.

This clonotype was detected many times. The rearrangement links TRBV3-1 to TRBJ1-5; D uncertain. This CDR3 spans 13 amino acids. The ends were cut back, 2 bases at V and 2 bases at J, with 4 bases in the middle. Germline lookup yields CDR1 LGHDT and CDR2 YNNKEL (reference sequence). Here the CDR3 DNA reads TGTGCCAGCAGCCAAAGTGGCAATCAGCCCCAGCATTTT. Its protein product is CASSQSGNQPQHF.

The chain combines TRBV7-3 with TRBJ1-2, with 9 nucleotides matching TRBD1. The CDR3 consists of 16 residues. Germline lookup yields CDR1 SGHTA and CDR2 FQGTGA. V lost 5 bases and J lost 4; bases outside the gene matches: 11. The CDR3 DNA is TGTGCCAGCAGCCAAACCCCGGGACAGGGTCTCTATGGCTACACCTTC. It is translated as CASSQTPGQGLYGYTF.

This clonotype showed up just a few times. A much more abundant neighbour one base away suggests this may be a read error. V is TRBV6-2 or TRBV6-3 and J is TRBJ2-5, with D perhaps given as TRBD1 or TRBD2 (5 bases each). The CDR3 length is 11 residues. V shed 6 bases and J shed 11 bases, with 13 bases lying between them. Germline V gives CDR1 MNHEY, CDR2 SVGEGT. The CDR3 bases are TGTGCCAGCAGCCACCGGGGCGGGCAGTACTTC. It translates to CASSHRGGQYF.

This clonotype was counted many times. The CDR3 sequence: CASRLLGHVEQYF. In nucleotides, the CDR3 is TGTGCCAGCAGACTACTAGGCCATGTGGAGCAGTACTTC. The V gene is TRBV2, the J gene TRBJ2-5, with D perhaps TRBD2 (5 bases). V shed 6 bases and J shed 11 bases, with 19 bases lying between them. Germline CDR1 SNHLY, CDR2 FYNNEI. The CDR3 totals 13 residues. Full variable domain (remainder filled in from reference TRBV2 and TRBJ2-5): EPEVTQTPSHQVTQMGQEVILRCVPISNHLYFYWYRQILGQKVEFLVSFYNNEISEKSEIFDDQFSVERPDGSNFTLKIRSTKLEDSAMYFCASRLLGHVEQYFGPGTRLLVL.

The J gene is TRBJ1-5, the V gene TRBV12-3 or TRBV12-4; D is possibly TRBD1 (5 bases). The CDR3 loop spans 16 amino acids. Trimming cost V 6 bases and J 6 bases, with 21 bases left between them. The CDR3 reads CASSPPGRTRGQPQHF. The DNA for the CDR3 is TGTGCCAGCAGCCCCCCAGGCAGGACGAGGGGTCAGCCCCAGCATTTT.

The chain combines TRBV5-1 with TRBJ2-7; a weak D match, TRBD2 (6 bases). CDR3 size: 13 residues. Trimming removed 0 bases at V and 6 bases at J, with 10 bases between. Per germline, CDR1 SGHRS and CDR2 YFSETQ. The CDR3, as DNA: TGCGCCAGCAGCTTGGGCCTAGCGTTCGAGCAGTACTTC. Protein: CASSLGLAFEQYF.

The chain uses TRBV7-2 and TRBJ1-1, with D uncertain. Germline V gene sequence: CDR1 SGHTA, CDR2 FQGNSA. The CDR3 totals 13 residues. The ends were cut back, 4 bases at V and 8 bases at J, with 14 bases in the middle. The CDR3 coding sequence is TGTGCCAGCAGCTCGGTCAGCGGGTTGGAAGCTTTCTTT. Amino acid sequence: CASSSVSGLEAFF.

Of note for this clonotype: A much larger clone lies a single base off, so this may be a read error. This chain connects TRBV10-3 to TRBJ2-1; 7 bases are shared with TRBD1. CDR1 and CDR2 (germline): ENHRY, SYGVKD. The CDR3 runs 15 residues. CDR3 region: CAIRSGQSSYNEQVF. CDR3 sequence (DNA): TGTGCCATCAGATCGGGACAGAGCTCCTACAATGAGCAGGTCTTC.

About this clonotype itself: One base away lies a much larger clone, so this may be a sequencing read error. The chain has TRBV27 and TRBJ2-1; D gene ambiguous. This CDR3 contains 13 residues. Germline CDR1 is MNHEY and CDR2 is SMNVEV (reference sequence). The ends were cut back, 2 bases at V and 13 bases at J, with 15 bases in the middle. The CDR3 is CASSLLDQETQFF. The CDR3 DNA is TGTGCCAGCAGTTTACTAGACCAAGAGACCCAGTTCTTC.

This clonotype was seen repeatedly, ten times or more. This rearrangement joins TRBV11-2 to TRBJ1-2; D uncertain. The germline CDR1 and CDR2 sequences are SGHAT and FQNNGV. V lost 1 base, J lost 6 bases, and 9 bases lay in between. The CDR3 has 13 residues. CDR3 region: CASSLVGRDGYTF. The CDR3 region has the DNA TGTGCCAGCAGCTTAGTTGGGAGAGATGGCTACACCTTC.

This chain joins TRBV29-1 and TRBJ2-4; D is perhaps TRBD2 (5 bases). TRBJ2-7 matches the DNA end more closely, so the J call is doubtful. Per the germline V gene, CDR1 is SQVTM and CDR2 is ANQGSEA. CDR3 size: 14 residues. CDR3 DNA sequence: TGCAGCGTTGCAGAACCGGGAACTTCCTACGAGCAGTACTTC. Its protein is CSVAEPGTSYEQYF.

This clonotype was recorded many times. The chain employs TRBV20-1 and TRBJ2-1; D not resolved. Trimming took 1 base from V and 10 from J, leaving 11 bases between them. Germline CDR1 is DFQATT and CDR2 is SNEGSKA (reference sequence). The CDR3 has 12 residues. Here the CDR3 reads CSARVSTVEQFF. CDR3 bases: TGCAGTGCTAGAGTTTCGACTGTCGAGCAGTTCTTC.

This clonotype turned up a few times. The chain recombines TRBV24-1 with TRBJ2-5, with 11 positions matching TRBD2. The germline V gene has CDR1 KGHDR and CDR2 SFDVKD. The CDR3 covers 14 residues. V shed 3 bases, J shed 7 bases, and the junction held 3 bases outside the gene matches. The CDR3 spells CATSDGGTSGTQYF. CDR3 DNA: TGTGCCACCAGTGATGGGGGGACTAGCGGGACCCAGTACTTC.

The table lists this clonotype with many counts. This chain connects TRBV20-1 to TRBJ2-3, with D possibly matching TRBD2 (6 bases). Germline CDR1 DFQATT, CDR2 SNEGSKA (reference sequence). This CDR3 contains 16 residues. Trimming took 4 bases from V and 2 from J, leaving 19 bases between them. For the CDR3, the DNA is TGCAGTGCTAACCCCTACGGTAGCGGAAACACAGATACGCAGTATTTT. Its protein is CSANPYGSGNTDTQYF.

The DNA for the CDR3 is TGCAGTGAGACGATCCAAGAGACCCAGTTCTTC. Protein sequence: CSETIQETQFF. This chain uses TRBV20-1 with TRBJ2-1; D is unclear. The CDR3 spans 11 residues. Trimming removed 7 bases at V and 13 bases at J, with 17 bases between. CDR1 is DFQATT, CDR2 SNEGSKA, per germline (reference sequence).

In its sample, this clonotype was seen many times. The rearrangement joins TRBV7-8 to TRBJ2-1; D might be TRBD2 (7 bases). The germline V and J ends were trimmed by 0 bases and 5 bases, with 14 bases remaining between them. The CDR3 is made up of 16 amino acids. The germline gives CDR1 SGHVS, CDR2 FQNEAQ. The CDR3 bases are TGTGCCAGCAGCTTAGCGGGGGCTAGCGGACACAATGAGCAGTTCTTC. Protein: CASSLAGASGHNEQFF.

The rearrangement joins TRBV20-1 to TRBJ2-3; the D gene is possibly TRBD2 (5 bases). The CDR3 is 17 residues long. Germline lookup yields CDR1 DFQATT and CDR2 SNEGSKA (reference sequence). The V gene lost 1 base and the J gene lost 2 bases, with 19 bases spanning the gap. CDR3 nucleotides: TGCAGTGCTAGAGTCCCTCTAGCCTCCCGGCCCACAGATACGCAGTATTTT. As protein: CSARVPLASRPTDTQYF.

This sequence joins TRBV11-3 and TRBJ2-1, with TRBD2 matching over 8 bases. This CDR3 comprises 17 residues. Looked up from germline, CDR1 is SGHNT and CDR2 is YENEEA. With V trimmed by 1 base and J by 5 bases, 10 bases remained unmatched. CDR3 region: CASSLAKGGLGNNEQFF. DNA for the CDR3: TGTGCCAGCAGCTTAGCAAAGGGGGGACTAGGGAACAATGAGCAGTTCTTC.

The chain has TRBV18 and TRBJ2-1; 8 bases are shared with TRBD2. Germline-derived CDR1 and CDR2 are KGHSH and LQKENI. The CDR3 runs to 14 residues. With V trimmed by 3 bases and J by 6 bases, 4 bases remained unmatched. The CDR3 spells CASSPGSGGNEQFF. The CDR3 DNA sequence: TGTGCCAGCTCACCTGGGAGCGGGGGCAATGAGCAGTTCTTC.

This clonotype appeared a few times. V gene TRBV2 combines with J gene TRBJ1-5; TRBD1 might be the D (6 bases). This CDR3 has 14 amino acids. V was clipped by 8 bases and J by 0 bases, with 11 bases between them. Germline CDR1 is SNHLY and CDR2 is FYNNEI. For the CDR3, the DNA is TGTGCCAGCGGGGACACGCATAGCAATCAGCCCCAGCATTTT. Residues: CASGDTHSNQPQHF. The variable domain in full, with the rest retrieved from reference TRBV2 and TRBJ1-5, is EPEVTQTPSHQVTQMGQEVILRCVPISNHLYFYWYRQILGQKVEFLVSFYNNEISEKSEIFDDQFSVERPDGSNFTLKIRSTKLEDSAMYFCASGDTHSNQPQHFGDGTRLSIL.

This clonotype was seen many times. This chain uses TRBV5-1 with TRBJ2-1, with 7 positions matching TRBD2. V dropped 0 bases and J dropped 7; count of bases not matched to a gene: 7. The germline V gene encodes CDR1 SGHRS and CDR2 YFSETQ. The CDR3 consists of 15 residues. In DNA, the CDR3 is TGCGCCAGCAGCTTGGTAGGTGCAGCGGGGAATGAGCAGTTCTTC. Its protein is CASSLVGAAGNEQFF. Together with reference TRBV5-1 and TRBJ2-1, the CDR3 gives the full variable domain: KAGVTQTPRYLIKTRGQQVTLSCSPISGHRSVSWYQQTPGQGLQFLFEYFSETQRNKGNFPGRFSGRQFSNSRSEMNVSTLELGDSALYLCASSLVGAAGNEQFFGPGTRLTVL.

This clonotype has only a few counts. At one end the junction does not follow the germline gene, possibly because of a read error. This chain joins TRBV12-3 or TRBV12-4 and TRBJ2-7; tentative D call: TRBD1 (5 bases). The CDR3 length is 11 residues. The CDR3 sequence is CAGSRDSEQYF. CDR3 coding DNA: TGTGCCGGCAGCCGCGACAGCGAGCAGTACTTC.

Details on this clonotype: A much larger clone differs from this one at a single base, so this may be a read error. This chain connects TRBV9 to TRBJ2-7; 11 bases are a match to TRBD2. V shed 0 bases, J shed 7 bases, and the junction held 12 bases outside the gene matches. Looked up from germline, CDR1 is SGDLS and CDR2 is YYNGEE. The CDR3 has 17 residues. CDR3 nucleotides: TGTGCCAGCAGCGTAGGCTTAGCGGGGGGGAGAGGCAATGAGCAGTACTTC. This gives the protein CASSVGLAGGRGNEQYF.

Ten or more counts support this clonotype. V is TRBV2 and J is TRBJ2-7; tentatively, D is TRBD1 (5 bases). Germline lookup yields CDR1 SNHLY and CDR2 FYNNEI. The V and J ends lost 1 base and 2 bases respectively, with 9 bases between them. This CDR3 is built from 14 residues. The CDR3 DNA follows: TGTGCCAGCAGTGAAGTGGCAGGGACCTACGAGCAGTACTTC. Translated: CASSEVAGTYEQYF.